Listed below are T cell receptor beta chains from one sample, sequenced in a study of blood T cell repertoires in COVID-19. Profiling relied on immunoSEQ multiplex PCR, and the TCRdb table lists in-frame clones only, not all of them. Found here are about 330,000 clones, 70% to 90% of them singletons; the top ten hold about 5.4%. Sequenced material: PBMCs or T cells enriched from blood (not recorded which). The receptor set was obtained from a woman under 40 who had recovered from COVID-19. Each CDR3 is given with its conserved first and last residue. The D gene is left open where the match is weak. Expanded clones get a size class; other rows say once, few or many, or leave the size out.

CDR3nt: TGTGCCAGCAGCCAAGTGCGGGGCTTCTACGAGCAGTACTTC; CDR3aa: CASSQVRGFYEQYF; v_gene: TRBV4-2; d_gene: .; abundance: .; j_gene: TRBJ2-7
CDR3nt: TGCAGTGCTAGTAGACTAGCGGGGGGGGTACATGAGCAGTTCTTC; CDR3aa: CSASRLAGGVHEQFF; v_gene: TRBV20-1; d_gene: TRBD2; abundance: .; j_gene: TRBJ2-1
CDR3nt: TGTGCCAGCTCCCGGGACAGGGGGCAGGAAACTGAAGCTTTCTTT; CDR3aa: CASSRDRGQETEAFF; v_gene: TRBV18; d_gene: TRBD1; abundance: .; j_gene: TRBJ1-1
CDR3nt: TGTGCCAGCAGCTCTGACAGGACTTTTTTCTCTGGGGCCAACGTCCTGACTTTC; CDR3aa: CASSSDRTFFSGANVLTF; v_gene: TRBV7-8; d_gene: .; abundance: .; j_gene: TRBJ2-6
CDR3nt: TGTGCCAGCAGCCCTTATACTAGCGGGGGACTACACGGGGAGCTGTTTTTT; CDR3aa: CASSPYTSGGLHGELFF; v_gene: TRBV21-1; d_gene: .; abundance: .; j_gene: TRBJ2-2
CDR3nt: TGTGCCAGCTCACCAGGACTAGCGGAAAACATTCAGTACTTC; CDR3aa: CASSPGLAENIQYF; v_gene: TRBV18; d_gene: TRBD2; abundance: .; j_gene: TRBJ2-4
CDR3nt: TGTGCCAGCAGCCAAGAGAGGGTAACTGGGGAGCTGTTTTTT; CDR3aa: CASSQERVTGELFF; v_gene: TRBV4-2; d_gene: .; abundance: once; j_gene: TRBJ2-2
CDR3nt: TGCGCCAGCAGACAACAGGGGTTCTATAATTCACCCCTCCACTTT; CDR3aa: CASRQQGFYNSPLHF; v_gene: TRBV4-1; d_gene: TRBD1; abundance: .; j_gene: TRBJ1-6
CDR3nt: TGTGCCAGCAGTATCCCCAGCAGGAACTCTGGAAACACCATATATTTT; CDR3aa: CASSIPSRNSGNTIYF; v_gene: TRBV28; d_gene: .; abundance: .; j_gene: TRBJ1-3
CDR3nt: TGTGCCAGCAGCAAGGGCTTGAGGGTAACGGCTGAAGCTTTCTTT; CDR3aa: CASSKGLRVTAEAFF; v_gene: TRBV21-1; d_gene: .; abundance: .; j_gene: TRBJ1-1
CDR3nt: TGTGCCAGCAGCTATGCCGGGACAGAATACTCCTATGGCTACACCTTC; CDR3aa: CASSYAGTEYSYGYTF; v_gene: TRBV28; d_gene: TRBD1; abundance: once; j_gene: TRBJ1-2
CDR3nt: TGTGCCAGCAGTAAGTTTCTAGCGGGCACAGATACGCAGTATTTT; CDR3aa: CASSKFLAGTDTQYF; v_gene: TRBV27; d_gene: TRBD2; abundance: .; j_gene: TRBJ2-3
CDR3nt: TGTGCCAGCAGCCAGGAGGGTTTCTCCTACGAGCAGTACTTC; CDR3aa: CASSQEGFSYEQYF; v_gene: TRBV14; d_gene: .; abundance: .; j_gene: TRBJ2-7
CDR3nt: TGTGCCAGCAGCCCCGACAGGGGGTACACCATATATTTT; CDR3aa: CASSPDRGYTIYF; v_gene: TRBV12-3/TRBV12-4; d_gene: TRBD1; abundance: .; j_gene: TRBJ1-3
CDR3nt: TGTGCCAGCTCACCAGACACCGTGAACACTGAAGCTTTCTTT; CDR3aa: CASSPDTVNTEAFF; v_gene: TRBV18; d_gene: .; abundance: .; j_gene: TRBJ1-1
CDR3nt: TGTGCCAGCAGCCTTGTGGACAGGAACACTGAAGCTTTCTTT; CDR3aa: CASSLVDRNTEAFF; v_gene: TRBV3-1/TRBV3-2; d_gene: .; abundance: .; j_gene: TRBJ1-1
CDR3nt: TGTGCCAGCAGTTTCGTGCAGGGCACTGAAGCTTTCTTT; CDR3aa: CASSFVQGTEAFF; v_gene: TRBV28; d_gene: .; abundance: .; j_gene: TRBJ1-1
CDR3nt: TGTGCCAGCAGCTCTACAGGGATGCAAACTAATGAAAAACTGTTTTTT; CDR3aa: CASSSTGMQTNEKLFF; v_gene: TRBV13; d_gene: .; abundance: .; j_gene: TRBJ1-4
CDR3nt: TGTGCCAGCAGCTTATCACTCGCTGGCTACAATGAGCAGTTCTTC; CDR3aa: CASSLSLAGYNEQFF; v_gene: TRBV7-6; d_gene: .; abundance: .; j_gene: TRBJ2-1
CDR3nt: TGTGCCAGCAGCCCGAGGGACAGGGTGGGCTACACCTTC; CDR3aa: CASSPRDRVGYTF; v_gene: TRBV7-8; d_gene: TRBD1; abundance: once; j_gene: TRBJ1-2
CDR3nt: TGTGCCAGCAGCTCGGCAGGGGTTAGGAATTCACCCCTCCACTTT; CDR3aa: CASSSAGVRNSPLHF; v_gene: TRBV5-5; d_gene: .; abundance: .; j_gene: TRBJ1-6
CDR3nt: TGTGCCAGCAGCGGGGGGAACAATGAGCAGTTCTTC; CDR3aa: CASSGGNNEQFF; v_gene: TRBV7-3; d_gene: .; abundance: .; j_gene: TRBJ2-1
CDR3nt: TGTGCCAGCAGACACCCGGGACAGTCACTGAACACTGAAGCTTTCTTT; CDR3aa: CASRHPGQSLNTEAFF; v_gene: TRBV5-4; d_gene: TRBD1; abundance: .; j_gene: TRBJ1-1
CDR3nt: TGTGCCAGCAGCCCCCGTGGGAGGGGGATTAATTCACCCCTCCACTTT; CDR3aa: CASSPRGRGINSPLHF; v_gene: TRBV9; d_gene: .; abundance: .; j_gene: TRBJ1-6